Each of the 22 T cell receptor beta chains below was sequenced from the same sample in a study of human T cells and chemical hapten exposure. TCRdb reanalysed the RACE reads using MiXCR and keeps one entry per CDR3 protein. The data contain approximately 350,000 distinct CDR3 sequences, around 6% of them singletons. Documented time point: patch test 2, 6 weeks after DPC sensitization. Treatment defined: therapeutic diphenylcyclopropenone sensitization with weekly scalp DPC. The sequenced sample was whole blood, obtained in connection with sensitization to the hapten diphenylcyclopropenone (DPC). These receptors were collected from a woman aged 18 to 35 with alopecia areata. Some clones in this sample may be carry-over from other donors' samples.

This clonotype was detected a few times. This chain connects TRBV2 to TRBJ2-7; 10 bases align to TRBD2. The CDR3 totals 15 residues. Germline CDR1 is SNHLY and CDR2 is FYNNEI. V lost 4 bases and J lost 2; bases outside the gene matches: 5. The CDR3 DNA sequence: TGTGCCAGCAGTGTCAGAGCGGGGGGGACCTACGAGCAGTACTTC. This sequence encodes CASSVRAGGTYEQYF.

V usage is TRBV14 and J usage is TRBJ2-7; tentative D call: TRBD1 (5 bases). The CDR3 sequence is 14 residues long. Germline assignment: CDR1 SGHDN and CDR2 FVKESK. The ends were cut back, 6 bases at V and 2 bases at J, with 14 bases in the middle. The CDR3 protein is CASSPKAGPYEQYF. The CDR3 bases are TGTGCCAGCAGTCCAAAGGCAGGGCCCTACGAGCAGTACTTC.

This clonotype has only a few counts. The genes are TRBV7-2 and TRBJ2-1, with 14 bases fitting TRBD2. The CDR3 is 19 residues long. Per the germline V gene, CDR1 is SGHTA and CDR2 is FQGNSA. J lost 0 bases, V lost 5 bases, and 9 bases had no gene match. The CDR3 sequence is CASSPRLAGGSSSYNEQFF. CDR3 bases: TGTGCCAGCAGCCCGCGACTAGCGGGGGGGAGCAGCTCCTACAATGAGCAGTTCTTC.

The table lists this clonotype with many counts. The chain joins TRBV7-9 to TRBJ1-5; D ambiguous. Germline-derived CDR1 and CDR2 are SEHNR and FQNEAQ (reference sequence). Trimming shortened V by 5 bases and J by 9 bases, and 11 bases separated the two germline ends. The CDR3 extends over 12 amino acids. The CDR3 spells CASSQSDSPQHF. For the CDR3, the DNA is TGTGCCAGCAGCCAGAGCGACTCGCCCCAGCATTTT.

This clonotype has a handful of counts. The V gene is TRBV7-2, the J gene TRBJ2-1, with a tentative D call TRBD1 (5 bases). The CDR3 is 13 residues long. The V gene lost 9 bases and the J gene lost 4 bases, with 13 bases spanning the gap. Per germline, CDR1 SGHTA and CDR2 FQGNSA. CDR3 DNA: TGTGCCAGTAGGCAGGGATTATACAATGAGCAGTTCTTC. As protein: CASRQGLYNEQFF.

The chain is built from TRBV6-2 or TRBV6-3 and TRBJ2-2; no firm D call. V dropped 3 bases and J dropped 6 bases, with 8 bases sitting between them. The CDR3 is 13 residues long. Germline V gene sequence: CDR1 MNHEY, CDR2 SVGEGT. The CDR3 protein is CASSYIVSGELFF. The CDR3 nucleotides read TGTGCCAGCAGTTATATTGTCTCCGGGGAGCTGTTTTTT.

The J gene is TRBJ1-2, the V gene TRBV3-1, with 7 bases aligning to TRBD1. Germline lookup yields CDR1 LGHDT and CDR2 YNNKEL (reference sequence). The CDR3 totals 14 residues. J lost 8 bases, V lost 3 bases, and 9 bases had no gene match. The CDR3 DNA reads TGTGCCAGCAGCCAGAACGGACAGGCCTCCGGCTACACCTTC. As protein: CASSQNGQASGYTF.

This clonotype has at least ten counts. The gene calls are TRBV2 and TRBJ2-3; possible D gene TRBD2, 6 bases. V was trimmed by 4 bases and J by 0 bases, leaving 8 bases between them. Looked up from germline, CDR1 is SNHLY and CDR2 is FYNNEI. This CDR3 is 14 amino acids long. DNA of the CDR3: TGTGCCAGCAGTGGCCTAGCGAGCACAGATACGCAGTATTTT. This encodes CASSGLASTDTQYF.

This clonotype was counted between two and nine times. CDR3 protein: CASSPDWFGGNYGYTF. The CDR3 DNA is TGTGCCAGCAGCCCAGACTGGTTTGGGGGAAACTATGGCTACACCTTC. The chain recombines TRBV7-9 with TRBJ1-2; the D gene is possibly TRBD1 (5 bases). The CDR3 runs 16 residues. Trimming removed 5 bases at V and 2 bases at J, with 18 bases between. From germline, CDR1 is SEHNR and CDR2 FQNEAQ (reference sequence).

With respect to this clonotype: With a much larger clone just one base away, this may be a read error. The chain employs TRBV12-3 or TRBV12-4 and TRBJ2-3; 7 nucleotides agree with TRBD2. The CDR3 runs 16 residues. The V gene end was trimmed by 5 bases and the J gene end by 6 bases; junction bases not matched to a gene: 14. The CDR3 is CASSLSLAGEADTQYF. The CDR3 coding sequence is TGTGCCAGCAGTCTAAGTCTGGCGGGGGAAGCGGATACGCAGTATTTT.

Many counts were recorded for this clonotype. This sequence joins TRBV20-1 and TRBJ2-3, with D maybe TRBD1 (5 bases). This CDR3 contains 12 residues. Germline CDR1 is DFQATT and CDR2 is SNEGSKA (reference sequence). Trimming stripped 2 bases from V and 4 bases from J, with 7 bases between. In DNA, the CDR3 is TGCAGTGCTAGATCAGGGTCAGATACGCAGTATTTT. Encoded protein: CSARSGSDTQYF.

The CDR3 here is CASSQVAAGHTGELFF. The CDR3, as DNA: TGTGCCAGCAGCCAAGTTGCTGCGGGGCACACCGGGGAGCTGTTTTTT. The rearrangement uses TRBV3-1 and TRBJ2-2; weak D call: TRBD2 (6 bases). CDR1 and CDR2 from the germline V gene are LGHDT and YNNKEL (reference sequence). Trimming shortened V by 1 base and J by 3 bases, and 12 bases separated the two germline ends. CDR3 size: 16 residues.

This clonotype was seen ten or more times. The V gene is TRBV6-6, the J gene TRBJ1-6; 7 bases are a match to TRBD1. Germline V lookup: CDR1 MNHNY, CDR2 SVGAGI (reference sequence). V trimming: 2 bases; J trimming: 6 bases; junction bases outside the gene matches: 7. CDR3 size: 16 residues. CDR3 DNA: TGTGCCAGCAGTTACAAGGGGGCGCAGTTTAATTCACCCCTCCACTTT. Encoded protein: CASSYKGAQFNSPLHF.

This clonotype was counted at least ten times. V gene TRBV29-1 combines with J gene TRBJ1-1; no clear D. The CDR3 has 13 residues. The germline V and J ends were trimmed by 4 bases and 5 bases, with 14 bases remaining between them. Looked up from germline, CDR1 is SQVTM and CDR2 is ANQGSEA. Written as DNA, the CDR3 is TGCAGCGTTGCGAGGGAGGCGGGAACTGAAGCTTTCTTT. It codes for CSVAREAGTEAFF.

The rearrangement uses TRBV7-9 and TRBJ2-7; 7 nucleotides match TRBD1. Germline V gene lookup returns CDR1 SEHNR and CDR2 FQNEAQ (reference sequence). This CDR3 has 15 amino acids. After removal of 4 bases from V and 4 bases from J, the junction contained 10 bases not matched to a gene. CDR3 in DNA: TGTGCCAGCAGCTATTCCCGGGACAGATCATACGAGCAGTACTTC. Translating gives CASSYSRDRSYEQYF.

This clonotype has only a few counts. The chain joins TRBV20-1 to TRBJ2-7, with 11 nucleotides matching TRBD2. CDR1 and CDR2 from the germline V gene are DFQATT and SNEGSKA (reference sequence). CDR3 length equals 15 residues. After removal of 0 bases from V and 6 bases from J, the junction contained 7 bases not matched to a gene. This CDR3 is CSAREASGGLGEQYF. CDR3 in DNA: TGCAGTGCTAGAGAGGCTAGCGGGGGGCTCGGCGAGCAGTACTTC.

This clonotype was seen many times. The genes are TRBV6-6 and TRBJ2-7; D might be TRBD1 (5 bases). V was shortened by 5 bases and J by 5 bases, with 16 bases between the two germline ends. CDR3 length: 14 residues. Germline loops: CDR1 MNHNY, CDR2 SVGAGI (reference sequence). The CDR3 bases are TGTGCCAGCAGTCTACTCCAGGGAAGACACGAGCAGTACTTC. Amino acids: CASSLLQGRHEQYF.

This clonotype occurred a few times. CDR3 in amino acids: CSAKWDPTADTQYF. The CDR3 DNA sequence: TGCAGTGCTAAATGGGACCCAACCGCAGATACGCAGTATTTT. The chain has TRBV20-1 and TRBJ2-3; D is possibly TRBD1 or TRBD2 (5 bases each). Germline V gives CDR1 DFQATT, CDR2 SNEGSKA (reference sequence). This CDR3 has 14 amino acids. The V end lost 4 bases, the J end lost 4 bases, and 15 bases lay between the germline ends.

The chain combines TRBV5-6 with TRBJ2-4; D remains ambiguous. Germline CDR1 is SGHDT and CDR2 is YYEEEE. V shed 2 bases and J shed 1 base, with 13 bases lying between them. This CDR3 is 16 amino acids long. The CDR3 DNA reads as TGTGCCAGCAGCTTTTTAGGATTGACGGCCAAAAACATTCAGTACTTC. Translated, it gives CASSFLGLTAKNIQYF.

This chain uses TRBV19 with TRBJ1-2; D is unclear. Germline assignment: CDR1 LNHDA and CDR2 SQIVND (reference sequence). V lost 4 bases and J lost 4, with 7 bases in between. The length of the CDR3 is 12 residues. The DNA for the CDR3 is TGTGCCAGTAGTACACAGTTCTATGGCTACACCTTC. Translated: CASSTQFYGYTF.

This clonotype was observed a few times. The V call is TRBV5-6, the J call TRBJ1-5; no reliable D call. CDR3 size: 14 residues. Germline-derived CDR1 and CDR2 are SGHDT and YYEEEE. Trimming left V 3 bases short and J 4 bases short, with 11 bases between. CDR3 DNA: TGTGCCAGCAGCTACAGATGGCTAAATCAGCCCCAGCATTTT. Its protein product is CASSYRWLNQPQHF.

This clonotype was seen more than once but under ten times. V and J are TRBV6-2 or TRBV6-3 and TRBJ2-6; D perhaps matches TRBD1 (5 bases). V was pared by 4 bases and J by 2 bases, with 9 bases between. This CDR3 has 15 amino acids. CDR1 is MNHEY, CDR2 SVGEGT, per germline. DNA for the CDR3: TGTGCCAGCAGTTTGCAGGGTACTGGGGCCAACGTCCTGACTTTC. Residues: CASSLQGTGANVLTF.